This is a list of T cell receptor beta chains from one sample in a study of blood T cell repertoires in COVID-19. Profiling relied on immunoSEQ multiplex PCR, and the TCRdb table lists in-frame clones only, not all of them. The sample lists some 100,000 clones, 88% occurring once. The sequencing input was peripheral blood. Every receptor here comes from a woman in her 70s with acute or convalescent COVID-19. Both conserved end residues are part of each CDR3. D genes are given only for firm matches. Rows may omit the clone size; those that give it use once, few, many or a size class.

TRBJ1-6 | TRBV9 | . | . | CASSASGDSPLHF | TGTGCCAGCAGCGCTTCCGGGGATTCACCCCTCCACTTT
TRBJ2-7 | TRBV27 | . | . | CASSPRGTPSYEQYF | TGTGCCAGCAGTCCTAGGGGGACACCATCCTACGAGCAGTACTTC
TRBJ2-5 | TRBV9 | . | TRBD1 | CASSVDPGQGVETQYF | TGTGCCAGCAGCGTAGACCCGGGACAGGGTGTAGAGACCCAGTACTTC
TRBJ2-5 | TRBV5-1 | . | TRBD2 | CASSAGLAVFQETQYF | TGCGCCAGCAGCGCCGGACTAGCAGTTTTCCAAGAGACCCAGTACTTC
TRBJ2-7 | TRBV11-2 | . | . | CASSLGRGTQSPYEQYF | TGTGCCAGCAGCTTAGGCCGTGGGACACAGTCTCCCTACGAGCAGTACTTC
TRBJ2-7 | TRBV4-2 | . | TRBD1 | CASSQGTGTVYEQYF | TGTGCCAGCAGCCAAGGTACCGGGACAGTCTACGAGCAGTACTTC
TRBJ1-1 | TRBV11-2 | . | TRBD1 | CASSLRTGKITEAFF | TGTGCCAGCAGCTTGCGGACAGGGAAAATTACTGAAGCTTTCTTT
TRBJ1-2 | TRBV9 | . | TRBD1 | CASSASTGGYGYTF | TGTGCCAGCAGCGCTTCGACAGGGGGCTATGGCTACACCTTC
TRBJ1-5 | TRBV12-3/TRBV12-4 | . | TRBD1 | CASQTGDQPQHF | TGTGCCAGCCAGACAGGGGATCAGCCCCAGCATTTT
TRBJ2-7 | TRBV10-1 | . | . | CASSENSGGTYEQYF | TGCGCCAGCAGTGAGAATTCCGGCGGGACCTACGAGCAGTACTTC
TRBJ2-1 | TRBV5-1 | . | TRBD1 | CASSLDRGETREQFF | TGCGCCAGCAGCTTGGACAGGGGGGAGACGAGGGAGCAGTTCTTC
TRBJ2-1 | TRBV27 | . | . | CASSLGTEQFF | TGTGCCAGCAGTTTAGGGACAGAGCAGTTCTTC
TRBJ2-3 | TRBV5-8 | . | TRBD2 | CASSWGLAIPDTQYF | TGTGCCAGCAGCTGGGGACTAGCTATCCCAGATACGCAGTATTTT
TRBJ2-3 | TRBV6-5 | . | TRBD1 | CASSPGTAGTDTQYF | TGTGCCAGCAGTCCCGGGACAGCCGGCACAGATACGCAGTATTTT
TRBJ2-2 | TRBV7-9 | . | TRBD1 | CASSLGQGGTGELFF | TGTGCCAGCAGCCTCGGACAGGGTGGGACCGGGGAGCTGTTTTTT
TRBJ1-4 | TRBV4-1 | . | TRBD1 | CASSPQTGNEKLFF | TGCGCCAGCAGCCCTCAGACAGGGAATGAAAAACTGTTTTTT
TRBJ1-1 | TRBV19 | . | . | CASSIHPSGTEAFF | TGTGCCAGTAGTATCCACCCCTCGGGGACTGAAGCTTTCTTT
TRBJ2-7 | TRBV12-3/TRBV12-4 | . | . | CASSLIPGNEQYF | TGTGCCAGCAGTCTTATACCAGGGAACGAGCAGTACTTC
TRBJ1-2 | TRBV6-5 | . | . | CASSYEAGYPNYGYTF | TGTGCCAGCAGTTACGAGGCAGGGTACCCTAACTATGGCTACACCTTC
TRBJ2-4 | TRBV6-5 | . | TRBD1 | CASSYSGQGNIQYF | TGTGCCAGCAGTTACTCGGGACAGGGGAACATTCAGTACTTC
TRBJ2-3 | TRBV15 | . | TRBD2 | CATSRGGSGSNTQYF | TGTGCCACCAGCAGGGGAGGTAGCGGGAGTAATACGCAGTATTTT
TRBJ1-2 | TRBV14 | . | TRBD1 | CASSQRGQVDYGYTF | TGTGCCAGCAGCCAGCGAGGACAGGTCGACTATGGCTACACCTTC
TRBJ2-1 | TRBV18 | . | TRBD2 | CASSPPTTSGRALEQFF | TGTGCCAGCTCACCTCCTACTACTAGCGGGAGGGCCCTTGAGCAGTTCTTC
TRBJ2-6 | TRBV5-6 | . | TRBD2 | CASSSLGERGISGANVLTF | TGTGCCAGCAGCTCCCTAGGGGAGCGGGGGATCTCTGGGGCCAACGTCCTGACTTTC
TRBJ2-7 | TRBV3-1/TRBV3-2 | . | . | CASSQAGISAYEQYF | TGTGCCAGCAGCCAAGCAGGGATCTCGGCCTACGAGCAGTACTTC
TRBJ2-7 | TRBV28 | . | TRBD2 | CASSSTIRGVLYEQYF | TGTGCCAGCAGTTCAACAATCCGGGGGGTTCTCTACGAGCAGTACTTC
TRBJ1-2 | TRBV6-5 | . | . | CASTPLGGYGYTF | TGTGCCAGCACCCCCTTGGGAGGGTATGGCTACACCTTC
TRBJ2-7 | TRBV9 | . | . | CASSVGDSSSYEQYF | TGTGCCAGCAGCGTAGGTGACTCGAGCTCCTACGAGCAGTACTTC
TRBJ2-3 | TRBV27 | . | TRBD2 | CASSFRLAGGRVSDTQYF | TGTGCCAGCAGTTTTAGGCTAGCGGGAGGAAGGGTCTCAGATACGCAGTATTTT
TRBJ1-4 | TRBV6-1 | . | . | CASSEGVGALATNEKLFF | TGTGCCAGCAGTGAAGGGGTGGGGGCCCTAGCAACTAATGAAAAACTGTTTTTT
TRBJ2-7 | TRBV27 | . | TRBD2 | CASSSPGLPYEQYF | TGTGCCAGCAGTTCACCGGGACTACCCTACGAGCAGTACTTC
TRBJ1-2 | TRBV6-5 | . | TRBD1 | CASSYSRTGLRGYTF | TGTGCCAGCAGTTACTCGCGGACAGGGCTTCGAGGCTACACCTTC
TRBJ2-3 | TRBV15 | . | TRBD2 | CATSRDLPGTTNWDTQYF | TGTGCCACCAGCAGAGATCTCCCCGGGACTACGAATTGGGATACGCAGTATTTT
TRBJ2-1 | TRBV24-1 | . | TRBD2 | CATSDLPPSAGDYNEQFF | TGTGCCACCAGTGATTTACCGCCTTCGGCGGGAGACTACAATGAGCAGTTCTTC
TRBJ1-2 | TRBV7-8 | . | TRBD1 | CASSDGTDYGYTF | TGTGCCAGCAGCGACGGGACAGACTATGGCTACACCTTC
TRBJ1-1 | TRBV19 | . | . | CASSILQGVGNTEAFF | TGTGCCAGTAGTATTTTACAGGGAGTAGGGAACACTGAAGCTTTCTTT
TRBJ2-1 | TRBV11-2 | . | . | CASSPRGEQFF | TGTGCCAGCAGCCCCAGGGGCGAGCAGTTCTTC
TRBJ1-4 | TRBV11-2 | once | TRBD1 | CASSSTGGWDEKLFF | TGTGCCAGCAGCTCGACAGGGGGCTGGGATGAAAAACTGTTTTTT
TRBJ2-7 | TRBV5-1 | . | TRBD2 | CASSLSAGALYEQYF | TGCGCCAGCAGCTTGTCTGCGGGAGCCCTCTACGAGCAGTACTTC
TRBJ2-3 | TRBV5-5 | once | TRBD1 | CASSLSTGGYSTDTQYF | TGTGCCAGCAGCTTGTCCACAGGGGGGTATAGCACAGATACGCAGTATTTT
TRBJ2-2 | TRBV18 | . | . | CASSPGTGHNTGELFF | TGTGCCAGCTCACCTGGGACTGGCCACAACACCGGGGAGCTGTTTTTT
TRBJ2-3 | TRBV5-1 | . | TRBD1 | CASMDRALTDTQYF | TGCGCCAGCATGGACAGGGCCCTCACAGATACGCAGTATTTT
TRBJ2-5 | TRBV18 | . | . | CASSPDSSWETQYF | TGTGCCAGCTCACCCGATAGTTCCTGGGAGACCCAGTACTTC
TRBJ2-3 | TRBV11-2 | . | . | CASSSARLDLDTQYF | TGTGCCAGCAGCTCCGCCAGACTCGATCTAGATACGCAGTATTTT
TRBJ1-4 | TRBV10-2 | . | . | CASSTEGYGGLFF | TGCGCCAGCAGCACAGAGGGCTACGGTGGACTGTTTTTT
TRBJ2-3 | TRBV3-1/TRBV3-2 | . | . | CASSQEQVSTDTQYF | TGTGCCAGCAGCCAAGAACAGGTCAGCACAGATACGCAGTATTTT
TRBJ1-1 | TRBV5-4 | . | . | CASSFFQSGFTEAFF | TGTGCCAGCAGCTTTTTTCAATCGGGGTTTACTGAAGCTTTCTTT
TRBJ1-2 | TRBV3-1/TRBV3-2 | . | TRBD1 | CASSLWDRENYGYTF | TGTGCCAGCAGCCTCTGGGACAGGGAAAACTATGGCTACACCTTC
TRBJ2-3 | TRBV19 | . | . | CASSLDRSTDTQYF | TGTGCCAGTAGTCTCGACAGAAGCACAGATACGCAGTATTTT